This TCR beta chain originates from a study of blood T cell repertoires in COVID-19. Study overall: Samples came from the United States, Italy and Spain, spanning acute and convalescent COVID-19. Sample material is recorded as cDNA or gDNA derived from T cells, B-cell-depleted T cells, or PBMCs.

Per the study methods: Reference gene primer amplification gave nucleated cell count estimates. The repertoire was sequenced with immunoSEQ multiplex PCR; TCRdb's copy has only in-frame clones and lacks some. V and J calls and clone size are copied from that table; D and trimming were computed from the DNA. Among 60,000 or so clones listed, more than 65% were seen once. Germline V gives CDR1 LNHDA, CDR2 SQIVND (reference sequence). The CDR3 sequence is 15 residues long. V was trimmed by 10 bases and J by 5 bases, leaving 20 bases between them. The source of this sequence is a human donor in a cohort sampled during active COVID-19. Sequencing input: peripheral blood. The chain carries TRBV19 and TRBJ1-4, with D hard to call. The CDR3, as DNA: TGTGCCATCCCAAACCGAAAAGTACTAAATGAAAAACTGTTTTTT. This encodes CAIPNRKVLNEKLFF.